A selection of T cell receptor beta chains follows, all from one sample in a study of blood T cell repertoires in COVID-19. Produced via immunoSEQ multiplex PCR; TCRdb's table is partial and in-frame only. The sample consists of roughly 98,000 clones, roughly 92% of them appearing once. Sample: peripheral blood. The receptors stem from a woman aged 60-75 years with active COVID-19. Both conserved end residues are part of each CDR3. Fields, in order: clone size, J gene, D gene, V gene, CDR3 DNA, CDR3 protein. A D gene is named only where the DNA matches it firmly. The listing skips clone size in some rows; elsewhere it reads once, few, many or a size class.

-,TRBJ2-7,-,TRBV19,TGTGCCAGTAGCCCTATCGCGGGCGCCTACGAGCAGTACTTC,CASSPIAGAYEQYF
-,TRBJ2-1,TRBD2,TRBV19,TGTGCCAGTAGTCCCGGGACTAGCGGGAGGCACAATGAGCAGTTCTTC,CASSPGTSGRHNEQFF
once,TRBJ2-2,TRBD2,TRBV28,TGTGCCAGCAGAATAACCCTTGGCGGGACTAGCGGAGAAGGTGGAACCGGGGAGCTGTTTTTT,CASRITLGGTSGEGGTGELFF
-,TRBJ2-2,-,TRBV13,TGTGCCAGCAGCTTCGACTCCAGGGGTTTCACCGGGGAGCTGTTTTTT,CASSFDSRGFTGELFF
-,TRBJ2-3,-,TRBV6-5,TGTGCCAGCAGTTACAAGGGGGGGGGAAGCACAGATACGCAGTATTTT,CASSYKGGGSTDTQYF
-,TRBJ1-6,TRBD1,TRBV28,TGTGCCAGCACCCCGGACAGGGCAACTTATAATTCACCCCTCCACTTT,CASTPDRATYNSPLHF
once,TRBJ2-7,TRBD2,TRBV9,TGTGCCAGCAGCGTAGATGGCGGGAGAGAGCAGTACTTC,CASSVDGGREQYF
-,TRBJ1-3,-,TRBV29-1,TGCAGCGTTTTAGTTAATCGCGGAAACACCATATATTTT,CSVLVNRGNTIYF
once,TRBJ2-7,-,TRBV30,TGTGCCTGGAGTCAACAGGGAGGGGAGCAGTACTTC,CAWSQQGGEQYF
-,TRBJ1-4,-,TRBV14,TGTGCCAGCGGAGATGAAAAACTGTTTTTT,CASGDEKLFF
-,TRBJ2-1,TRBD2,TRBV14,TGTGCCAGCAGCCAATATCTAGCGGGAGGGCCGTACAATGAGCAGTTCTTC,CASSQYLAGGPYNEQFF
few,TRBJ2-5,TRBD2,TRBV2,TGTGCCAGCAACCAGGATAGCGGGGAGACCCAGTACTTC,CASNQDSGETQYF
-,TRBJ2-6,-,TRBV14,TGTGCCAGCAGCCAATCGTCTGGGGCCAACGTCCTGACTTTC,CASSQSSGANVLTF
-,TRBJ2-3,TRBD2,TRBV11-3,TGTGCCAGCAGCTTAGATTGGGCTAGCGGGAGCACAGATACGCAGTATTTT,CASSLDWASGSTDTQYF
-,TRBJ2-5,-,TRBV19,TGTGCCAGTAGTGACTGGGAGAAGGAAGAGACCCAGTACTTC,CASSDWEKEETQYF
-,TRBJ2-3,-,TRBV28,TGTGCCAGCAGTTCCACAGGTAGCACAGATACGCAGTATTTT,CASSSTGSTDTQYF
-,TRBJ1-5,-,TRBV24-1,TGTGCCACCAGTGCGGCAGGGAGGGATCAGCCCCAGCATTTT,CATSAAGRDQPQHF
-,TRBJ1-1,-,TRBV10-2,TGCGCCAGCAGTGCGGGGGACACTGAAGCTTTCTTT,CASSAGDTEAFF
-,TRBJ2-3,TRBD2,TRBV9,TGTGCCAGCAATCTAGCGGGGGACTATCGCACAGATACGCAGTATTTT,CASNLAGDYRTDTQYF
-,TRBJ2-7,-,TRBV28,TGTGCCAGCAGTTTGGGGAGCGACGAGCAGTACTTC,CASSLGSDEQYF
-,TRBJ2-3,-,TRBV7-8,TGTGCCAGCAGCTCACGGCTCGTAGCAGGGGCCACAGATACGCAGTATTTT,CASSSRLVAGATDTQYF
-,TRBJ2-7,-,TRBV7-9,TGTGCCAGCACCCCGATGTGGGAGTCCTACGAGCAGTACTTC,CASTPMWESYEQYF
-,TRBJ1-2,-,TRBV2,TGTGCCATAAATATCCCCGGGGGGGGTGCCTATGGCTACACCTTC,CAINIPGGGAYGYTF
-,TRBJ2-5,TRBD1,TRBV24-1,TGTGCCACCAGTGACCCCGGGACAGGGGTCCAAGAGACCCAGTACTTC,CATSDPGTGVQETQYF
-,TRBJ2-2,TRBD1,TRBV28,TGTGCCAGCAGATTACCCCAGGGGGTGGGGGAGCTGTTTTTT,CASRLPQGVGELFF
-,TRBJ1-5,TRBD1,TRBV7-2,TGTGCCAGCAGCGACAGGGGTGGAGGATATCAGCCCCAGCATTTT,CASSDRGGGYQPQHF
-,TRBJ2-5,-,TRBV6-6,TGTGCCAGCAGCCCCGGAGAGACCCAGTACTTC,CASSPGETQYF
-,TRBJ1-1,TRBD1,TRBV4-1,TGCGCCAGCAGCCCTGACAGGGCGAACACTGAAGCTTTCTTT,CASSPDRANTEAFF
-,TRBJ2-1,TRBD2,TRBV11-2,TGTGCCAGCAGCTATCCCCTGGGCGGGAGGAGGAATGAGCAGTTCTTC,CASSYPLGGRRNEQFF
-,TRBJ1-5,TRBD1,TRBV10-3,TGTGCCATATCACAGGGACAGGACAATCAGCCCCAGCATTTT,CAISQGQDNQPQHF
-,TRBJ2-1,-,TRBV5-1,TGCGCCGGCACCAATAACGTAGCGACCAATGAGCAGTTCTTC,CAGTNNVATNEQFF
-,TRBJ1-1,-,TRBV11-2,TGTGCCAGCAGTCACAGTGGGAGGAACACTGAAGCTTTCTTT,CASSHSGRNTEAFF
few,TRBJ1-6,-,TRBV11-2,TGTGCCAGCAGCTTAGAAACAGGCGGTAATTCACCCCTCCACTTT,CASSLETGGNSPLHF
-,TRBJ2-7,-,TRBV20-1,TGCAGTGCTAGACAGGGATACGAGCAGTACTTC,CSARQGYEQYF
-,TRBJ1-2,-,TRBV6-5,TGTGCCAGCACCCAGGTTGGGTCAGCTAACTATGGCTACACCTTC,CASTQVGSANYGYTF
-,TRBJ2-6,-,TRBV4-1,TGCGCCAGCAGCCTTCGGGGAACCGGGGCCAACGTCCTGACTTTC,CASSLRGTGANVLTF
once,TRBJ1-1,-,TRBV19,TGTGCCAGTAGTTGGGAGAGGCATGAAGCTTTCTTT,CASSWERHEAFF
-,TRBJ1-3,-,TRBV5-1,TGCGCCAGCAAGGAGGGGTTATTCTCTGGAAACACCATATATTTT,CASKEGLFSGNTIYF
-,TRBJ2-5,-,TRBV28,TGTGCCAGCGACAGCGAGAAAGAGACCCAGTACTTC,CASDSEKETQYF
-,TRBJ1-5,-,TRBV19,TGTGCCAGTAGTCACAGGGTGAACAATCAGCCCCAGCATTTT,CASSHRVNNQPQHF
once,TRBJ1-1,-,TRBV2,TGTGCCAGCAGCGTAAAGAACACTGAAGCTTTCTTT,CASSVKNTEAFF
-,TRBJ2-5,TRBD2,TRBV2,TGTGCCAGCAGAGACCTTAGCGGGGGTGAGACCCAGTACTTC,CASRDLSGGETQYF
few,TRBJ1-5,-,TRBV7-8,TGTGCCAGCAGCTCCGGACAGAACGGTCAGCCCCAGCATTTT,CASSSGQNGQPQHF
-,TRBJ2-2,-,TRBV7-6,TGTGCCAGCAGCTTAGAACTAGCTGACGGGGAGCTGTTTTTT,CASSLELADGELFF
-,TRBJ1-1,-,TRBV6-5,TGTGCCAGCAGAAACGGACATTCGAACACTGAAGCTTTCTTT,CASRNGHSNTEAFF
-,TRBJ2-2,TRBD1,TRBV19,TGTGCCAGTATTCGGACAGGGTTCGGGGAGCTGTTTTTT,CASIRTGFGELFF
-,TRBJ2-7,-,TRBV11-3,TGTGCCAGCAGCTTTTACAGCTACTCGTCCTACGAGCAGTACTTC,CASSFYSYSSYEQYF
-,TRBJ2-3,TRBD2,TRBV24-1,TGTGCCACCAGTGACCGAACTAGCGCAGATACGCAGTATTTT,CATSDRTSADTQYF